The T cell receptor (beta chain) described here comes from a study of cytomegalovirus exposure and HLA in healthy donors. The CDR3 is made up of 17 amino acids. Germline values: CDR1 MDHEN, CDR2 SYDVKM. About this clone: Its ends do not fully match the called genes, so a read error is possible.

60 Vbeta and 13 Jbeta primers were used in PCR. Some clones are missing from TCRdb's copy, which holds only in-frame ones; the method was immunoSEQ multiplex PCR. The sample shows a few hundred thousand clones, around 65% of them seen only once. The chain couples TRBV28 to TRBJ2-2; 9 nucleotides agree with TRBD2. The receptor's source is a female donor in good health and CMV-seronegative. Specimen: PBMCs. CDR3 bases: TGTGCCAGCAGTCTCCCGCTGGCTAGCGGGAACCCCGGGGAGCTGTTTTTT. Its protein is CASSLPLASGNPGELFF. The full variable domain, rest sourced from reference TRBV28 and TRBJ2-2, is DVKVTQSSRYLVKRTGEKVFLECVQDMDHENMFWYRQDPGLGLRLIYFSYDVKMKEKGDIPEGYSVSREKKERFSLILESASTNQTSMYLCASSLPLASGNPGELFFGEGSRLTVL.